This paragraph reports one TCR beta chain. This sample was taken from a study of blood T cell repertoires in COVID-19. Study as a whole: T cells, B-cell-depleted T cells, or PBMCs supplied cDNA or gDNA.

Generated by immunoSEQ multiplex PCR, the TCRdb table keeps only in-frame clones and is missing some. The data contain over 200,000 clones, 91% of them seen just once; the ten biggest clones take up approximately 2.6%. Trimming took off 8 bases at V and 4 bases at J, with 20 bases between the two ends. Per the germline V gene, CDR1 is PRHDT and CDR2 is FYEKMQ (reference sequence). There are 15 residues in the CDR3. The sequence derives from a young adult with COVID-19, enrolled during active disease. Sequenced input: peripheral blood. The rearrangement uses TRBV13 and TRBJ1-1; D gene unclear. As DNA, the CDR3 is TGTGCCAGCCCAATACTTTCAGGTTCGGTCACTGAAGCTTTCTTT. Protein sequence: CASPILSGSVTEAFF.